These T cell receptor beta chains were read from a single sample in a study of T-cell memory formation after mild COVID-19. One entry per CDR3 protein results from TCRdb running MiXCR on the 5' RACE reads. The table includes 300,000 or so distinct CDR3 sequences, about 16% detected once. The source material was PBMCs or a T cell subset sorted from them (not recorded which). The receptors come from a man aged 18 to 35 who had mild COVID-19 (a few samples of this study predate the infection). Cell type and time point are not known. CDR3s include the opening cysteine and the closing phenylalanine or tryptophan. D genes are given only for firm matches. Expanded clones are given a class, and other clones once, few, many or no size at all.

j_gene	abundance	v_gene	d_gene	CDR3nt	CDR3aa
TRBJ1-6	many	TRBV5-6	-	TGTGCCAGCAGCTACTTTAACAGAAGATCACCCCTCCACTTT	CASSYFNRRSPLHF
TRBJ2-1	few	TRBV5-1	-	TGCGCCAGCCTATCGGGGGAGTTCAGCGATAATGAGCAGTTCTTC	CASLSGEFSDNEQFF
TRBJ1-1	-	TRBV7-2	-	TGTGCCAGCAGCTTAGCCAGGTCGAACACTGAAGCTTTCTTT	CASSLARSNTEAFF
TRBJ1-1	many	TRBV6-5	TRBD1	TGTGCCAGCAGTTACTCGGGCCCCCAGGGGGTATACACTGAAGCTTTCTTT	CASSYSGPQGVYTEAFF
TRBJ2-3	few	TRBV4-3	TRBD1	TGCGCCAGCAGCCAAGAATATGGGACAGGGACGACAGATACGCAGTATTTT	CASSQEYGTGTTDTQYF
TRBJ1-1	few	TRBV4-3	-	TGCGCCAGCAGCCAAGTCTCCACAGGTTCGGAGCGTGTCTTT	CASSQVSTGSERVF
TRBJ2-1	-	TRBV5-1	-	TGCGCCAGCAGCTTGTCCCGTGGACAACCCAATGAGCAGTTCTTC	CASSLSRGQPNEQFF
TRBJ1-1	few	TRBV9	-	TGTGCCAGCAGCGCGTTAAATCGGGGGCAAGGGAACACTGAAGCTTTCTTT	CASSALNRGQGNTEAFF
TRBJ2-3	many	TRBV7-2	-	TGTGCCAGCAGCCTCGGGACACCTAGCACAGATACGCAGTATTTT	CASSLGTPSTDTQYF
TRBJ2-5	-	TRBV4-3	-	TGCGCCAGCAGCCAGTGGGGACAAGAGACCCAGTACTTC	CASSQWGQETQYF
TRBJ2-7	few	TRBV2	-	TGTGCCAGCACTAGACTAGTCACCCGGGAGCAGTACTTC	CASTRLVTREQYF